The sequence of this T cell receptor (beta chain) was determined in a study of cytomegalovirus exposure and HLA in healthy donors. Study conclusions and caveats: Cytomegalovirus association was listed for around 170 TCR beta chains. Within the approximately 130 validation repertoires, first-cohort TCR clusters tended to co-occur, according to a later analysis. Most TCRs appeared rarely, but some public TCRs recurred in many donors. High sensitivity and specificity were reportedly achieved when the classifier diagnosed cytomegalovirus status.

V lost 4 bases and J lost 3; bases outside the gene matches: 12. The V gene's germline CDR1 is SGHDT and CDR2 YYEEEE. The length of the CDR3 is 16 residues. The count of this clone is one. Its antigen is still unknown. TCRdb's table, derived via immunoSEQ multiplex PCR, lists solely in-frame clones and lacks some. The sample shows 65,000 to 75,000 clones, 96% of them seen only once. The chain has TRBV5-6 and TRBJ2-7; 8 nucleotides align to TRBD2. This TCR was recovered from a young woman in good health and CMV-seropositive. Sequencing was done on a sample of PBMCs. DNA for the CDR3: TGTGCCAGCAGCCGCGATAGCGGGATGTTGATCTACGAGCAGTACTTC. This sequence encodes CASSRDSGMLIYEQYF.